What follows are 21 T cell receptor beta chains derived from one specimen sequenced in a study of control samples from healthy donors and cancer patients. Sequenced by immunoSEQ multiplex PCR; TCRdb stores in-frame clones only, minus some. The sample has about 130,000 clones; about 93% are singletons. The material sequenced was blood. Receptor source: a middle-aged man in good health.

The chain has TRBV4-2 and TRBJ2-5; 10 bases fit TRBD2. Germline V lookup: CDR1 LGHNA, CDR2 YNFKEQ. CDR3 length equals 16 residues. The V segment lost 0 bases and the J segment 4 bases; nucleotides outside the gene matches: 5. Here the CDR3 DNA reads TGTGCCAGCAGCCAAGACCCAGCGGGGGGGCCAGAGACCCAGTACTTC. Translating gives CASSQDPAGGPETQYF.

V usage is TRBV28 and J usage is TRBJ1-6, with 10 positions matching TRBD1. V lost 5 bases, J lost 9 bases, and 10 bases stayed unmatched. The CDR3 sequence is 16 residues long. The V gene's germline CDR1 is MDHEN and CDR2 SYDVKM. The CDR3: CASSTYAGTGVSPLHF. The CDR3 bases are TGTGCCAGCAGTACCTACGCCGGGACAGGGGTTTCACCCCTCCACTTT.

This clone was recorded only once. The chain has TRBV5-1 and TRBJ1-2; D uncertain. With 7 bases removed from V and 3 bases from J, the gap between germline ends came to 13 bases. There are 13 residues in the CDR3. The V gene's germline CDR1 is SGHRS and CDR2 YFSETQ. This CDR3 is CASQPDLHYGYTF. The DNA for the CDR3 is TGCGCCAGCCAACCTGACTTACACTATGGCTACACCTTC.

As DNA, the CDR3 is TGCGCCAGCAGCCGACGGATCCAAGAGACCCAGTACTTC. Residues: CASSRRIQETQYF. The V gene is TRBV5-1, the J gene TRBJ2-5; D unclear. This CDR3 spans 13 amino acids. Germline loops: CDR1 SGHRS, CDR2 YFSETQ. Between the trimmed V and J ends, which lost 4 bases and 1 base, there was a span of 8 bases.

This clone was detected once. The chain carries TRBV12-3 or TRBV12-4 and TRBJ1-5; D might be TRBD1 (6 bases). The CDR3 runs to 13 residues. Between the trimmed V and J ends, which lost 6 bases and 4 bases, there was a span of 10 bases. DNA of the CDR3: TGTGCCAGCAGAAGGACAGATAATCAGCCCCAGCATTTT. It codes for CASRRTDNQPQHF.

The sample holds one count of this clone. This sequence joins TRBV11-2 and TRBJ1-1; D is undetermined. This CDR3 contains 17 residues. V was shortened by 3 bases and J by 0 bases, with 17 bases between the two germline ends. In germline, CDR1 is SGHAT, CDR2 FQNNGV. In DNA, the CDR3 is TGTGCCAGCAGCTTTAATTCGTTTGGCCTAATGAACACTGAAGCTTTCTTT. It encodes CASSFNSFGLMNTEAFF.

The chain is built from TRBV30 and TRBJ1-2; D not resolved. The V and J ends lost 1 base and 4 bases respectively, with 13 bases between them. CDR1 GTSNPN and CDR2 SVGIG come from the germline V gene (reference sequence). This CDR3 has 14 amino acids. This CDR3 is CAWSAIRVAYGYTF. The CDR3 DNA reads as TGTGCCTGGAGTGCGATTCGCGTTGCCTATGGCTACACCTTC.

This clone was detected once. The rearrangement joins TRBV5-4 to TRBJ2-3; D remains unclear. CDR3 length equals 13 residues. Germline V gene sequence: CDR1 SGHNT, CDR2 YYREEE (reference sequence). The V end lost 0 bases, the J end lost 4 bases, and 6 bases lay between the germline ends. The CDR3 region is CASSLGVPDTQYF. As DNA, the CDR3 is TGTGCCAGCAGCTTGGGGGTGCCAGATACGCAGTATTTT.

The chain recombines TRBV1 with TRBJ2-5; whether TRBD1, the table's D call, matches the DNA was not checked. TRBV1 is labeled a pseudogene. The CDR3 covers 14 residues. The CDR3 region is CTDLKTGVKETQYF. CDR3 coding DNA: TGCACCGACCTTAAGACAGGGGTCAAAGAGACCCAGTACTTC.

The chain couples TRBV15 to TRBJ2-3; 8 positions match TRBD1. CDR3 length equals 15 residues. The germline gives CDR1 LNHNV, CDR2 YYDKDF (reference sequence). J gave up 1 base and V 5 bases, and 5 bases lay outside the gene matches. The CDR3 protein is CATSDGTGGTDTQYF. CDR3 nucleotides: TGTGCCACCAGCGACGGGACAGGCGGCACAGATACGCAGTATTTT.

The gene calls are TRBV5-1 and TRBJ2-5, with D perhaps TRBD2 (6 bases). The J call may be mistaken, given a closer DNA end match to TRBJ2-7. The CDR3 has 15 residues. CDR1 is SGHRS, CDR2 YFSETQ, per germline. The DNA for the CDR3 is TGCGCCAGCAGCTTGGTACCGGCAAGCGGGTACGAGCAGTACTTC. It is translated as CASSLVPASGYEQYF.

The chain carries TRBV6-1 and TRBJ2-3; TRBD1 might be the D (6 bases). The CDR3 totals 16 residues. Germline loops: CDR1 MNHNS, CDR2 SASEGT. Trimming took off 4 bases at V and 2 bases at J, with 16 bases between the two ends. CDR3 amino acids: CASSASRGYLTDTQYF. CDR3 nucleotides: TGTGCCAGCAGTGCCTCCAGGGGTTACCTCACAGATACGCAGTATTTT.

The chain links TRBV30 to TRBJ2-1; 9 bases line up with TRBD2. CDR3 length: 16 amino acids. Germline loops: CDR1 GTSNPN, CDR2 SVGIG (reference sequence). The ends lost 4 bases at V and 2 bases at J; junction bases unmatched: 9. CDR3 protein: CAWNPSGGRTYNEQFF. In DNA, the CDR3 is TGTGCCTGGAACCCCAGCGGGGGGCGAACCTACAATGAGCAGTTCTTC. The variable domain in full, with the rest retrieved from reference TRBV30 and TRBJ2-1, is SQTIHQWPATLVQPVGSPLSLECTVEGTSNPNLYWYRQAAGRGLQLLFYSVGIGQISSEVPQNLSASRPQDRQFILSSKKLLLSDSGFYLCAWNPSGGRTYNEQFFGPGTRLTVL.

This clone was recorded only once. V and J are TRBV3-1 (or the pseudogene TRBV3-2) and TRBJ1-2; D is uncertain. This CDR3 region has 15 residues. From germline, CDR1 is LGHDT and CDR2 YNNKEL (reference sequence). V was cut by 8 bases and J by 4 bases, with 20 bases left in between. Here the CDR3 reads CASAESGWRAYGYTF. CDR3 bases: TGTGCCAGCGCCGAATCGGGCTGGCGGGCCTATGGCTACACCTTC.

On this clone: An end of the junction does not agree with germline; a read error may underlie this. The CDR3 DNA reads as TGTGCTAGCAGCTTAGCCGGTTCGGTCAAGCAGTACTTC. Residues: CASSLAGSVKQYF. This chain connects TRBV7-7 to TRBJ2-7; unclear D gene. Germline CDR1 is SSHAT and CDR2 is FNYEAQ (reference sequence). The CDR3 loop spans 13 amino acids.

J is TRBJ1-6 and V is TRBV6-6; 9 bases fit TRBD1. Germline lookup yields CDR1 MNHNY and CDR2 SVGAGI (reference sequence). Germline trimming cut 8 bases from V and 6 bases from J; bases unmatched to any gene: 8. The CDR3 is made up of 15 amino acids. For the CDR3, the DNA is TGTGCCAGCTCCCCCCGGGGACAGGGTAATTCACCCCTCCACTTT. Its protein is CASSPRGQGNSPLHF.

V is TRBV7-9 and J is TRBJ2-1; no definite D call. CDR3 length equals 9 residues. Trimming pared 2 bases from V and 12 bases from J, leaving 2 bases between. Germline V gives CDR1 SEHNR, CDR2 FQNEAQ (reference sequence). The CDR3 region has the DNA TGTGCCAGCAGCTTACGGCAGTTCTTC. It yields the protein CASSLRQFF.

V is TRBV6-5 and J is TRBJ1-6; no firm D call. Germline loops: CDR1 MNHEY, CDR2 SVGAGI. This CDR3 contains 15 residues. V was trimmed by 0 bases and J by 7 bases, leaving 10 bases between them. The CDR3 DNA sequence: TGTGCCAGCAGTTACTCGATCCAGAGGAATTCACCCCTCCACTTT. It encodes CASSYSIQRNSPLHF.

This rearrangement joins TRBV6-6 to TRBJ2-2; TRBD2 is a possible D gene (5 bases). The germline CDR1 and CDR2 sequences are MNHNY and SVGAGI (reference sequence). V gave up 6 bases and J gave up 6 bases, with 17 bases separating them. The CDR3 spans 15 residues. In DNA, the CDR3 is TGTGCCAGCAGCCTCCAGGTCCCGGGGTCCGGGGAGCTGTTTTTT. Encoded protein: CASSLQVPGSGELFF.

The chain recombines TRBV6-6 with TRBJ2-4; TRBD1 is a possible D gene (6 bases). Germline loops: CDR1 MNHNY, CDR2 SVGAGI (reference sequence). CDR3 size: 19 residues. Trimming cost V 5 bases and J 0 bases, with 23 bases left between them. CDR3 nucleotide sequence: TGTGCCAGCAGTCGCGAACCAGGGGCCGTTTGGGTAGCCAAAAACATTCAGTACTTC. Its protein is CASSREPGAVWVAKNIQYF.

This clone turned up a few times. The V gene is TRBV5-1, the J gene TRBJ1-6; D ambiguous. The length of the CDR3 is 18 residues. Between the trimmed V and J ends, which lost 0 bases and 7 bases, there was a span of 20 bases. Germline CDR1 reads SGHRS; CDR2 reads YFSETQ. CDR3 in DNA: TGCGCCAGCAGCTTGGCCGCAGACGTTAGCCCCCGAAATTCACCCCTCCACTTT. Translated, it gives CASSLAADVSPRNSPLHF.